Below are 26 T cell receptor beta chains sequenced from a single sample in a study of Ad26.COV2.S vaccination and SARS-CoV-2 variants. The table came from immunoSEQ multiplex PCR; TCRdb's copy has only in-frame clones and leaves some out. The sample includes fewer than 400,000 clones, around 89% of them seen just once. Specified treatment: some 20 received Ad26.COV2.S at low or high dose, single or two shots; several received placebo; per-sample allocation not given. Following the first vaccine or placebo injection, samples were taken on day 63. The specimen was peripheral blood, collected in a trial of Ad26.COV2.S vaccine versus placebo. The receptors derive from a person between 18 and 59 years old who received the Ad26.COV2.S COVID-19 vaccine or a placebo.

The chain joins TRBV18 to TRBJ1-1, with D maybe TRBD1 (6 bases). CDR3 length: 14 amino acids. V was trimmed by 3 bases and J by 2 bases, leaving 10 bases between them. CDR1 is KGHSH and CDR2 is LQKENI in the germline V gene. The CDR3 region has the DNA TGTGCCAGCTCACCCCTACAGGGCAACACTGAAGCTTTCTTT. It codes for CASSPLQGNTEAFF.

The V gene is TRBV6-1, the J gene TRBJ1-6; no clear D gene. The V gene lost 1 base and the J gene lost 9 bases, with 1 base spanning the gap. This CDR3 has 11 residues. The germline V gene encodes CDR1 MNHNS and CDR2 SASEGT. The CDR3 protein is CASSEVSPLHF. The CDR3 DNA reads as TGTGCCAGCAGTGAAGTTTCACCCCTCCACTTT.

The rearrangement joins TRBV6-5 to TRBJ1-5; 8 nucleotides line up with TRBD1. This CDR3 has 14 amino acids. J was trimmed by 6 bases and V by 7 bases; bases with no gene match: 8. CDR1 is MNHEY, CDR2 SVGAGI, per germline. The CDR3 nucleotides read TGTGCCAGCACCCCGACAGGGGAGGCTCAGCCCCAGCATTTT. This codes for CASTPTGEAQPQHF.

This clone has more than one count but fewer than ten. The CDR3, as DNA: TGTGCCAGCTCACCATTCAGGGGCTATGGCTACACCTTC. Its protein product is CASSPFRGYGYTF. The V gene is TRBV18, the J gene TRBJ1-2; weak D call: TRBD1 (6 bases). The CDR3 extends over 13 amino acids. V shed 2 bases and J shed 4 bases, with 8 bases lying between them. Germline values: CDR1 KGHSH, CDR2 LQKENI.

The chain recombines TRBV5-5 with TRBJ1-5, with 9 bases matching TRBD1. The CDR3 length is 15 residues. V was clipped by 5 bases and J by 2 bases; unmatched bases: 5. Looked up from germline, CDR1 is SGHKS and CDR2 is YYEKEE (reference sequence). The chain's CDR3 is CASRDTGGGNQPQHF. In DNA, the CDR3 is TGTGCCAGCAGGGATACAGGGGGCGGCAATCAGCCCCAGCATTTT.

V is TRBV27 and J is TRBJ2-1, with D maybe TRBD2 (5 bases). Germline V gene data show CDR1 as MNHEY and CDR2 as SMNVEV (reference sequence). This CDR3 region has 15 residues. The V end was cut by 3 bases, the J end by 9 bases, with 18 bases between. The CDR3: CASSLRGLPTGEQFF. For the CDR3, the DNA is TGTGCCAGCAGTTTGAGAGGACTTCCGACTGGTGAGCAGTTCTTC.

This chain uses TRBV28 with TRBJ2-1, with 7 bases that match TRBD2. The ends lost 5 bases at V and 3 bases at J; junction bases unmatched: 7. CDR1 is MDHEN, CDR2 SYDVKM, per germline. CDR3 size: 15 residues. DNA for the CDR3: TGTGCCAGCAGTGTAGCGGGTCGGCTCTACAATGAGCAGTTCTTC. Its translation is CASSVAGRLYNEQFF.

The chain has TRBV7-9 and TRBJ2-3, with 10 bases that match TRBD1. The germline V gene has CDR1 SEHNR and CDR2 FQNEAQ (reference sequence). This CDR3 comprises 14 residues. J was trimmed by 6 bases and V by 5 bases; bases with no gene match: 5. The CDR3 protein is CASSPGTGADTQYF. CDR3 nucleotide sequence: TGTGCCAGCAGCCCCGGGACAGGGGCGGATACGCAGTATTTT.

The J gene is TRBJ2-5, the V gene TRBV5-6, with 8 bases aligning to TRBD2. The V segment lost 1 base and the J segment 2 bases; nucleotides outside the gene matches: 13. The CDR3 is 18 amino acids. Germline assignment: CDR1 SGHDT and CDR2 YYEEEE. CDR3 residues: CASSLSGAGVNAQETQYF. CDR3 coding DNA: TGTGCCAGCAGCTTGTCCGGAGCGGGAGTTAACGCACAAGAGACCCAGTACTTC.

This chain uses TRBV2 with TRBJ1-1; D not certain. The CDR3 sequence is 14 residues long. CDR1 and CDR2 (germline): SNHLY, FYNNEI. V was cut by 4 bases and J by 0 bases, with 9 bases left in between. CDR3 sequence: CASSVGYMNTEAFF. The CDR3 region has the DNA TGTGCCAGCAGTGTGGGGTACATGAACACTGAAGCTTTCTTT.

This clone has more than one count but fewer than ten. The genes are TRBV11-2 and TRBJ1-2; 9 bases map to TRBD1. The CDR3 length is 13 residues. The J segment lost 2 bases and the V segment lost 5 bases, leaving 0 bases of the junction unmatched. Per germline, CDR1 SGHAT and CDR2 FQNNGV. CDR3 sequence (DNA): TGTGCCAGCAGCGACAGGGGGAACTATGGCTACACCTTC. Translated, it gives CASSDRGNYGYTF.

The V call is TRBV12-2, the J call TRBJ2-5; the table's D call, TRBD2, was not checked against the DNA. TRBV12-2 is reported as a pseudogene. The CDR3 is made up of 15 amino acids. The CDR3 region is CASRLGSLVRETQYF. CDR3 nucleotides: TGTGCAAGTCGCTTAGGTAGCCTGGTTCGAGAGACCCAGTACTTC.

The chain employs TRBV30 and TRBJ1-5; D remains unclear. The CDR3 has 12 residues. The V and J ends lost 5 bases and 8 bases respectively, with 13 bases between them. Germline values: CDR1 GTSNPN, CDR2 SVGIG (reference sequence). CDR3 region: CAWGNQGEPQHF. The DNA of the CDR3 is TGTGCCTGGGGAAATCAAGGTGAGCCCCAGCATTTT.

The CDR3 region is CASVREQGYGYTF. CDR3 DNA sequence: TGTGCCAGCGTTCGAGAACAGGGCTATGGCTACACCTTC. This chain uses TRBV5-6 with TRBJ1-2, with D possibly matching TRBD1 (6 bases). Trimming stripped 7 bases from V and 4 bases from J, with 14 bases between. The CDR3 is 13 amino acids. CDR1 and CDR2 from the germline V gene are SGHDT and YYEEEE.

This clone came up once. The gene calls are TRBV3-1 (or the pseudogene TRBV3-2) and TRBJ1-1; TRBD1 is a possible D gene (5 bases). The CDR3 is 16 amino acids. The V end lost 6 bases, the J end lost 0 bases, and 17 bases lay between the germline ends. Germline CDR1 and CDR2: LGHDT and YNNKEL (reference sequence). The chain's CDR3 is CASSPVGVRMNTEAFF. The CDR3 coding sequence is TGTGCCAGCAGTCCCGTGGGGGTCCGCATGAACACTGAAGCTTTCTTT.

The J gene is TRBJ2-3, the V gene TRBV7-3; no clear D gene. Germline-derived CDR1 and CDR2 are SGHTA and FQGTGA. The CDR3 runs 12 residues. Trimming took 2 bases from V and 4 from J, leaving 4 bases between them. CDR3 sequence: CASSLSADTQYF. DNA of the CDR3: TGTGCCAGCAGCTTATCGGCAGATACGCAGTATTTT.

V usage is TRBV29-1 and J usage is TRBJ2-7; 9 positions agree with TRBD1. Germline CDR1 reads SQVTM; CDR2 reads ANQGSEA. Trimming removed 4 bases from V and 0 bases from J; junction bases left unmatched: 1. The CDR3 is made up of 13 amino acids. The CDR3 spells CSVVDRGSYEQYF. In nucleotides, the CDR3 is TGCAGCGTTGTGGACAGGGGCTCCTACGAGCAGTACTTC.

This clone occurred once. The V and J genes are TRBV5-1 and TRBJ2-7; 13 nucleotides agree with TRBD2. The CDR3 is 17 residues long. Germline lookup yields CDR1 SGHRS and CDR2 YFSETQ. Trimming at V came to 4 bases and at J to 7 bases, leaving 14 bases not matched to a gene. This chain's CDR3 is CASSPRTSGGSMREQYF. Here the CDR3 DNA reads TGCGCCAGCAGCCCGAGGACTAGCGGGGGTAGCATGAGGGAGCAGTACTTC. Drawing the rest from reference TRBV5-1 and TRBJ2-7, the complete variable domain is KAGVTQTPRYLIKTRGQQVTLSCSPISGHRSVSWYQQTPGQGLQFLFEYFSETQRNKGNFPGRFSGRQFSNSRSEMNVSTLELGDSALYLCASSPRTSGGSMREQYFGPGTRLTVT.

The V gene is TRBV25-1, the J gene TRBJ2-3; a possible D gene is TRBD1 (5 bases). Germline loops: CDR1 MGHDK, CDR2 SYGVNS. Trimming pared 1 base from V and 2 bases from J, leaving 10 bases between. CDR3 length equals 15 residues. CDR3 DNA sequence: TGTGCCAGCAGTGAATGGTCAGGGAACACAGATACGCAGTATTTT. Encoded protein: CASSEWSGNTDTQYF.

On this clone: The sample holds other DNA sequences that translate to the same CDR3. J is TRBJ1-5 and V is TRBV28, with D hard to call. The CDR3 contains 11 residues. Germline V CDR1 and CDR2: MDHEN, SYDVKM. The V and J ends lost 9 bases and 4 bases respectively, with 7 bases between them. The CDR3 sequence is CASGRNQPQHF. CDR3 nucleotide sequence: TGTGCCAGTGGCCGTAATCAGCCCCAGCATTTT. The variable domain in full, completed from reference TRBV28 and TRBJ1-5, reads DVKVTQSSRYLVKRTGEKVFLECVQDMDHENMFWYRQDPGLGLRLIYFSYDVKMKEKGDIPEGYSVSREKKERFSLILESASTNQTSMYLCASGRNQPQHFGDGTRLSIL.

The chain uses TRBV3-1 (or the pseudogene TRBV3-2) and TRBJ2-7; 7 bases match TRBD2. CDR3 size: 14 residues. The germline V gene encodes CDR1 LGHDT and CDR2 YNNKEL (reference sequence). With 0 bases clipped from V and 5 bases from J, the junction kept 4 bases outside the gene matches. The DNA of the CDR3 is TGTGCCAGCAGCCAAGACGCGGGAGCTGACGAGCAGTACTTC. It yields the protein CASSQDAGADEQYF.

The sample holds a few counts of this clone. The V call is TRBV29-1, the J call TRBJ1-1; D ambiguous. This CDR3 has 10 amino acids. With 4 bases removed from V and 9 bases from J, the gap between germline ends came to 9 bases. Per the germline V gene, CDR1 is SQVTM and CDR2 is ANQGSEA. The CDR3 spells CSVVRVQAFF. The CDR3 DNA follows: TGCAGCGTTGTTCGGGTGCAAGCTTTCTTT.

The chain joins TRBV9 to TRBJ1-2; 7 nucleotides match TRBD1. This CDR3 contains 13 residues. V lost 0 bases, J lost 7 bases, and 3 bases stayed unmatched. The germline V gene encodes CDR1 SGDLS and CDR2 YYNGEE. The CDR3 reads CASSVVSGGGYTF. The CDR3 DNA follows: TGTGCCAGCAGCGTAGTCTCAGGGGGTGGCTACACCTTC. Full variable domain (remainder filled in from reference TRBV9 and TRBJ1-2): DSGVTQTPKHLITATGQRVTLRCSPRSGDLSVYWYQQSLDQGLQFLIQYYNGEERAKGNILERFSAQQFPDLHSELNLSSLELGDSALYFCASSVVSGGGYTFGSGTRLTVV.

The genes are TRBV7-2 and TRBJ1-5, with 9 bases that match TRBD1. V trimming: 3 bases; J trimming: 1 base; junction bases outside the gene matches: 1. Germline-derived CDR1 and CDR2 are SGHTA and FQGNSA. The CDR3 runs 15 residues. The CDR3 nucleotides are TGTGCCAGCAGCTTCGACAGGGGGAGCAATCAGCCCCAGCATTTT. As protein: CASSFDRGSNQPQHF.

This chain connects TRBV27 to TRBJ2-3; tentatively, D is TRBD1 (6 bases). In germline, CDR1 is MNHEY, CDR2 SMNVEV (reference sequence). This CDR3 comprises 17 residues. V was trimmed by 1 base and J by 2 bases, leaving 16 bases between them. In DNA form, the CDR3 reads TGTGCCAGCAGTTTATTCACAGGGCGCACAATCACAGATACGCAGTATTTT. Protein sequence: CASSLFTGRTITDTQYF.

This chain connects TRBV28 to TRBJ2-5; 12 bases match TRBD1. Germline CDR1 reads MDHEN; CDR2 reads SYDVKM. The CDR3 consists of 16 residues. The V segment lost 5 bases and the J segment 5 bases; nucleotides outside the gene matches: 9. The CDR3 is CASSLLPGQGAETQYF. CDR3 bases: TGTGCCAGCAGTCTACTACCGGGACAGGGGGCTGAGACCCAGTACTTC.